This is a list of T cell receptor beta chains from one sample in a study of blood T cell repertoires in COVID-19. Assay used: immunoSEQ multiplex PCR; TCRdb lists only in-frame clones, some missing. The sample contains 250,000 or so clones, around nine tenths of which appear only once. Sequencing input: peripheral blood. All receptors come from a man of 80 years or more with acute or convalescent COVID-19. The CDR3 runs from the conserved cysteine through the conserved F or W. D genes are given only for firm matches. Expanded clones get a size class; other rows say once, few or many, or leave the size out.

>NA|TRBJ1-1|TRBV19|NA
CASNRGVGAEAFF
TGTGCCAGTAACCGCGGGGTAGGGGCTGAAGCTTTCTTT
>NA|TRBJ2-6|TRBV7-6|NA
CASSSLSSGANVLTF
TGTGCCAGCAGCTCTCTTTCCTCTGGGGCCAACGTCCTGACTTTC
>TRBD2|TRBJ2-3|TRBV11-3|NA
CASSSTSGGAEDTQYF
TGTGCCAGCAGCTCGACTAGCGGGGGGGCGGAAGATACGCAGTATTTT
>NA|TRBJ2-7|TRBV6-5|NA
CASSYSDSVYEQYF
TGTGCCAGCAGTTACTCTGACAGCGTTTACGAGCAGTACTTC
>NA|TRBJ2-4|TRBV6-2/TRBV6-3|NA
CASSSSGAFQYF
TGTGCCAGCAGTTCGTCAGGGGCGTTTCAGTACTTC
>NA|TRBJ1-2|TRBV12-3/TRBV12-4|NA
CASSLSNGNGYTF
TGTGCCAGCAGTTTAAGTAACGGGAATGGCTACACCTTC
>TRBD1|TRBJ2-1|TRBV19|NA
CASSVTGTGGSGEQFF
TGTGCCAGTAGTGTCACCGGGACAGGGGGGTCCGGGGAGCAGTTCTTC
>TRBD2|TRBJ2-3|TRBV7-2|NA
CASSLEMAGGGDTQYF
TGTGCCAGCAGCTTAGAGATGGCGGGGGGAGGAGATACGCAGTATTTT
>NA|TRBJ2-2|TRBV7-2|NA
CASSFGGTGELFF
TGTGCCAGCAGCTTCGGCGGGACCGGGGAGCTGTTTTTT
>NA|TRBJ2-7|TRBV21-1|NA
CASSKGGTSGRNEQYF
TGTGCCAGCAGCAAAGGAGGGACTAGCGGGAGGAACGAGCAGTACTTC
>NA|TRBJ1-2|TRBV7-8|NA
CASSLGATNYGYTF
TGTGCCAGCAGCTTAGGCGCCACTAACTATGGCTACACCTTC
>TRBD1|TRBJ2-3|TRBV27|NA
CASSLSRDRGLDTQYF
TGTGCCAGCAGTTTATCACGGGACAGGGGATTAGATACGCAGTATTTT
>NA|TRBJ2-4|TRBV2|few
CASSDPRVAKNIQYF
TGTGCCAGCAGTGACCCCCGGGTAGCCAAAAACATTCAGTACTTC
>NA|TRBJ2-1|TRBV7-9|once
CASSLRGSSYNEQFF
TGTGCCAGCAGCTTGCGGGGTAGCTCCTACAATGAGCAGTTCTTC
>NA|TRBJ1-4|TRBV7-9|few
CASSLAGGLEEKLFF
TGTGCCAGCAGCTTAGCCGGGGGGCTGGAGGAAAAACTGTTTTTT
>NA|TRBJ1-5|TRBV7-2|NA
CASSLVGSTPPSPQHF
TGTGCCAGCAGCTTAGTAGGATCGACACCTCCTTCGCCCCAGCATTTT